The sequence of this TCR beta chain was determined in a study of shared clonotypes between healthy human individuals. Points on this clone: Its antigen is unknown.

General study results and limits: Memory subsets had estimated richness that was generally smaller than that of naive subsets. Only a few donors were included, so the genetic and exposure-history diversity represented was limited.

Trimming removed 3 bases from V and 2 bases from J; junction bases left unmatched: 7. CDR1 is MDHEN, CDR2 SYDVKM, per germline. The CDR3 covers 17 residues. Naive CD8 cells lacked CD45RO, underwent positive selection for CCR7 and left out terminally differentiated effector memory CD45RA+ cells. Assay used: immunoSEQ multiplex PCR; TCRdb lists only in-frame clones, some missing. In the table there are hundreds of thousands of clones, roughly nine tenths of which are singletons. The specimen was naive CD8+ T cells sorted from blood. The receptor comes from a man younger than 40 in good health. The chain couples TRBV28 to TRBJ2-3, with TRBD2 matching over 11 bases. CDR3 bases: TGTGCCAGCAGTTTCGGCAAACTAGCGGGAGTCACAGATACGCAGTATTTT. This codes for CASSFGKLAGVTDTQYF.